Included here is one TCR beta chain sequence, with context. Its specificity is not known. This entry is derived from a study of radiotherapy plus CTLA-4 blockade in lung cancer. Study at large: Objective responses were observed in less than 20% of patients, and disease control was achieved by approximately 34%. Overall study findings and caveats: Early blood T cell clone dynamics reportedly forecast response best, with interferon-beta.

Repertoires were generated with immunoSEQ multiplex PCR, while TCRdb's copy carries only in-frame clones and drops some. Of about 49,000 clones listed, approximately 70% were seen once; the top ten hold 3.5% to 4%. The CDR3 consists of 13 residues. From germline, CDR1 is SEHNR and CDR2 FQNEAQ (reference sequence). Trimming left V 6 bases short and J 4 bases short, with 12 bases between. This chain connects TRBV7-9 to TRBJ2-5, with D hard to call. This TCR was sampled from a human donor with non-small cell lung cancer who had a complete response to radiotherapy plus ipilimumab. Sample: peripheral blood, taken from a patient treated with radiotherapy plus ipilimumab. This CDR3 is CASRPRYGETQYF. The DNA of the CDR3 is TGTGCCAGCAGGCCCCGATACGGAGAGACCCAGTACTTC.